Here is one T cell receptor beta chain with its context. The antigen remains undetermined. This sample stems from a study of T cells in Graves' hyperthyroidism and ophthalmopathy. Whole-study results and caveats: Peripheral blood also featured most of the thyroid clonotypes expanded above 0.001.

Trimming removed 6 bases from V and 9 bases from J; junction bases left unmatched: 9. The CDR3 length is 15 residues. Each diagnosis was grounded in clinical symptoms, serum thyroxine and TRAb, thyroid ultrasound, and orbital computed tomography. It was RNA transcripts that yielded the amplified TCR beta CDR3 regions. With the HTBI primer set, the TCR CDR3 went through a first round of RT-PCR. TCRdb called the multiplex PCR reads again in MiXCR, with one record for every CDR3 protein. The data show under 800,000 distinct CDR3 sequences, roughly 15% seen once. The rearrangement links TRBV12-3 or TRBV12-4 to TRBJ2-2, with TRBD2 identical over 11 bases. The source material was blood. The sequence came from a woman aged 18-30 years with Graves' hyperthyroidism. The CDR3 bases are TGTGCCAGCAGCTTGGTACTAGCGGGAGTCCGGGAGCTGTTTTTT. This translates into CASSLVLAGVRELFF.